This T cell receptor beta chain was captured by sequencing in a study of shared T cell receptors in the human thymus. Sequencing was performed with immunoSEQ multiplex PCR; in TCRdb, only in-frame clones are kept and a portion is missing. The sample shows 700,000 to 750,000 clones, 75% to 90% of them seen only once. The CDR3 contains 9 residues. CDR1 is SQVTM and CDR2 is ANQGSEA in the germline V gene. The germline V and J ends were trimmed by 8 bases and 12 bases, with 8 bases remaining between them. This sample was also put to use in a study of human thymus T cells. That work states: Donors were healthy Finnish infants having corrective surgery for congenital heart defects. Thymus specimens were resections from corrective heart surgery. Both thymic and peripheral blood repertoires showed apparently biased V and J usage. Reports from related research described highly overlapping thymic repertoires among unrelated individuals.

The chain couples TRBV29-1 to TRBJ1-6, with D possibly TRBD1 on 6 matching bases. Input material: thymocytes. This receptor was taken from a girl under three years old with a congenital heart defect. The CDR3 loop is CSIGGPLHF. CDR3 DNA: TGCAGCATAGGGGGACCCCTCCACTTT.